This paragraph covers one T cell receptor beta chain sequence. Its antigen is unknown. The CDR3 consists of 14 residues. Germline assignment: CDR1 LNHDA and CDR2 SQIVND (reference sequence). Trimming removed 8 bases from V and 3 bases from J, with 15 bases in between. The table came from immunoSEQ multiplex PCR; TCRdb's copy has only in-frame clones and leaves some out. Of approximately 110,000 clones in the sample, approximately 86% are singletons; the top ten hold 4% to 4.5%. The study drew the donors from its approximately 110-subject validation cohort, separate from the roughly 670-subject first cohort. The data belong to a study of cytomegalovirus exposure and HLA in healthy donors. Study-wide context: According to later analysis, the same platform produced the roughly 110 validation and under 700 first-cohort repertoires. Study-wide results and limits: The study designated 150 to 200 TCR beta chains cytomegalovirus-associated. Most TCR sequences were uncommon, yet certain public TCRs appeared in many donors.

The clonotype was recovered from a young woman in good health and CMV-seropositive. Sequencing was done on a sample of PBMCs. The V and J genes are TRBV19 and TRBJ2-3, with D possibly matching TRBD1 (6 bases). DNA for the CDR3: TGTGCCAGTGGAGGACAGACCCTTACAGATACGCAGTATTTT. Amino acid sequence: CASGGQTLTDTQYF.